This is a list of T cell receptor beta chains from one sample in a study of CD8 T cells in Susac syndrome. TCRdb analysed the immunoSEQ multiplex PCR reads with MiXCR anew, one entry per CDR3 protein. The table has under 95,000 distinct CDR3 sequences, about 95% seen once. Source material: CD4+ T cells from PBMCs. Receptor source: a human donor with Susac syndrome. CDR3s include the opening cysteine and the closing phenylalanine or tryptophan. A D gene is named only where the DNA matches it firmly. Clone size is stated in some rows and not others, as once, few, many or a class when expanded.

>TRBJ2-1|TRBV9|TRBD2|-
TGTGCCAGCAGCGCCACTAGCGGGGCCTACAATGAGCAGTTCTTC
CASSATSGAYNEQFF
>TRBJ2-1|TRBV2|TRBD1|-
TGTGCCAGCAGTGACCCCGACAGGGTCGATGAGCAGTTCTTC
CASSDPDRVDEQFF
>TRBJ2-1|TRBV3-1|TRBD2|-
TGTGCCAGCAGCCAAGAGACTAGCGGCGACGGGGTTGATGAGCAGTTCTTC
CASSQETSGDGVDEQFF
>TRBJ1-6|TRBV6-5|-|-
TGTGCCAGCAGGGGGGTCTTTAATTCACCCCTCCACTTT
CASRGVFNSPLHF
>TRBJ2-2|TRBV3-1|-|-
TGTGCCAGCAGCCAGCCGTCGAGGGGCGGGGAGCTGTTTTTT
CASSQPSRGGELFF
>TRBJ2-5|TRBV11-3|TRBD2|-
TGTGCCAGCAGCTTAAGCGGGGGCCTCCAAGAGACCCAGTACTTC
CASSLSGGLQETQYF
>TRBJ2-2|TRBV5-6|-|-
TGTGCCAGCAGCCGACAGGAAGCGAACACCGGGGAGCTGTTTTTT
CASSRQEANTGELFF
>TRBJ1-5|TRBV12-3/TRBV12-4|-|-
TGTGCCAGCACCTTGGACAGTTCAAACAATCAGCCCCAGCATTTT
CASTLDSSNNQPQHF
>TRBJ2-1|TRBV4-3|TRBD2|-
TGCGCCAGCAGCCCTCGGGGGGGCCCGGGAAGGAATGAGCAGTTCTTC
CASSPRGGPGRNEQFF
>TRBJ1-2|TRBV28|TRBD1|-
TGTGCCAGCAGTTTAGCCCGGACAGGGAACGTCTATGGCTACACCTTC
CASSLARTGNVYGYTF
>TRBJ2-3|TRBV25-1|-|-
TGTGCCAGCAGTGACGCGTTTGGGTCTAGATCCACAGATACGCAGTATTTT
CASSDAFGSRSTDTQYF
>TRBJ2-6|TRBV4-3|TRBD1|-
TGCGCCAGCAGCCGGGACAGTTCCCAAGCTGGGGCCAACGTCCTGACTTTC
CASSRDSSQAGANVLTF
>TRBJ1-2|TRBV5-1|-|-
TGCGCCAGCAGCTTGGCCGGATCGCGCCCCGACTATGGCTACACCTTC
CASSLAGSRPDYGYTF
>TRBJ1-1|TRBV12-3/TRBV12-4|-|-
TGTGCCAGCAGCCTCGTCGCAGGGGAAACTGAAGCTTTCTTT
CASSLVAGETEAFF
>TRBJ1-6|TRBV21-1|-|-
TGTGCCAGCAGCAAAGAAGGAAATTCACCCCTCCACTTT
CASSKEGNSPLHF
>TRBJ2-7|TRBV2|-|once
TGTGCCAGCAGTGAAGCGCTAATGGGTAGCTACGAGCAGTACTTC
CASSEALMGSYEQYF
>TRBJ1-1|TRBV20-1|TRBD1|-
TGCAGTGCTAGAGAGGGTGCGAGGGGGCAAGCTTTCTTT
CSAREGARGQAFF
>TRBJ1-5|TRBV20-1|TRBD1|-
TGCAGTGCCCCAACCGGGACAGGGGGGCAGCCCCAGCATTTT
CSAPTGTGGQPQHF
>TRBJ1-3|TRBV6-5|-|-
TGTGCCAGCATGAAAGTCAGGCAGAATGGAAACACCATATATTTT
CASMKVRQNGNTIYF
>TRBJ2-5|TRBV15|-|-
TGTGCCACCAGCAGAGAAGGCGGGGTTGTACAAGAGACCCAGTACTTC
CATSREGGVVQETQYF